A selection of T cell receptor beta chains follows, all from one sample in a study of vaccination effects on CD4 cells after COVID-19. Their target antigens are unknown. TCRdb keeps only in-frame clones here, not all; method: immunoSEQ multiplex PCR. The sample consists of tens of thousands of clones, over 60% of them appearing once. Sequenced here: CD4+ T cells from PBMCs cultured without peptide, sampled after COVID-19 vaccination. The receptors here all came from a human donor who had a prior SARS-CoV-2 infection. Each CDR3 is given with its conserved first and last residue. The D gene is left open where the match is weak. Clone size is stated in some rows and not others, as once, few, many or a class when expanded.

J: TRBJ1-2
size: .
D: .
V: TRBV5-1
DNA: TGCGCCAGCAGCTCTTCCGGGAACTATGGCTACACCTTC
CDR3: CASSSSGNYGYTF

J: TRBJ1-5
size: .
D: .
V: TRBV12-3/TRBV12-4
DNA: TGTGCCAGCACACAAGAGGTCTTTCAGCCCCAGCATTTT
CDR3: CASTQEVFQPQHF

J: TRBJ2-1
size: .
D: .
V: TRBV7-3
DNA: TGTGCCAGCCTCGGACTGTCAGCGGAGCAGTTCTTC
CDR3: CASLGLSAEQFF

J: TRBJ1-1
size: .
D: .
V: TRBV11-3
DNA: TGTGCCAGCAGCTTAGGTGGACTGGTTACTGAAGCTTTCTTT
CDR3: CASSLGGLVTEAFF

J: TRBJ1-2
size: few
D: TRBD1
V: TRBV6-5
DNA: TGTGCCAGCAGAGTACAGGGGTACTATGGCTACACCTTC
CDR3: CASRVQGYYGYTF

J: TRBJ2-7
size: .
D: .
V: TRBV11-3
DNA: TGTGCCAGCAGCCGCAACCAGGGAGGCGAGCAGTACTTC
CDR3: CASSRNQGGEQYF

J: TRBJ2-7
size: .
D: TRBD1
V: TRBV9
DNA: TGTGCCAGCAGCGCCGGACAGGGGGGCTACGAGCAGTACTTC
CDR3: CASSAGQGGYEQYF

J: TRBJ1-6
size: .
D: .
V: TRBV15
DNA: TGTGCCACCAGCAGAGAAGTGGGGCTAAGTGGACCCCTCCACTTT
CDR3: CATSREVGLSGPLHF

J: TRBJ1-3
size: .
D: .
V: TRBV6-5
DNA: TGTGCCAGCAGTCTCAGCGGGGCTTCGGGAAACACCATATATTTT
CDR3: CASSLSGASGNTIYF

J: TRBJ2-1
size: .
D: TRBD2
V: TRBV2
DNA: TGTGCCAGCAGTGGGTCTAGCGGGGTTTACAATGAGCAGTTCTTC
CDR3: CASSGSSGVYNEQFF

J: TRBJ2-1
size: .
D: .
V: TRBV5-6
DNA: TGTGCCAGCAGTCAAGGATTCGGGAATGAGCAGTTCTTC
CDR3: CASSQGFGNEQFF

J: TRBJ1-1
size: .
D: .
V: TRBV20-1
DNA: TGCAGTGCTAGTGGGAGGGGCGCGAACACTGAAGCTTTCTTT
CDR3: CSASGRGANTEAFF

J: TRBJ2-5
size: few
D: TRBD2
V: TRBV9
DNA: TGTGCCAGCAGCCCGGGGACTAGCCTCCAAGAGACCCAGTACTTC
CDR3: CASSPGTSLQETQYF

J: TRBJ2-1
size: .
D: .
V: TRBV11-2
DNA: TGTGCCAGCAGCCAACGCCTCAATGAGCAGTTCTTC
CDR3: CASSQRLNEQFF

J: TRBJ2-1
size: .
D: .
V: TRBV6-2/TRBV6-3
DNA: TGTGCCAGCAGTTTTGGTAGCAGCCCCTACAATGAGCAGTTCTTC
CDR3: CASSFGSSPYNEQFF

J: TRBJ1-1
size: .
D: TRBD1
V: TRBV7-7
DNA: TGTGCTAGCAGCTTAGACTGGGACAGCAAAGCTTTCTTT
CDR3: CASSLDWDSKAFF

J: TRBJ2-7
size: .
D: .
V: TRBV5-1
DNA: TGCGCCAGCAGCTTGCCTGAGGGCCAATCCTACGAGCAGTACTTC
CDR3: CASSLPEGQSYEQYF

J: TRBJ1-1
size: .
D: .
V: TRBV18
DNA: TGTGCCAGCTCACCGGGACTGGGCTCTGAAGCTTTCTTT
CDR3: CASSPGLGSEAFF

J: TRBJ2-7
size: once
D: .
V: TRBV18
DNA: TGTGCCAGCTCGCCATCAGGGGCCCCCTACGAGCAGTACTTC
CDR3: CASSPSGAPYEQYF

J: TRBJ2-7
size: .
D: .
V: TRBV3-1/TRBV3-2
DNA: TGTGCCAGCAGCCGGGGCGAGGCCTCCTACGAGCAGTACTTC
CDR3: CASSRGEASYEQYF

J: TRBJ1-1
size: .
D: .
V: TRBV10-3
DNA: TGTGCCATCGCAGACGGGGGTGTGAACACTGAAGCTTTCTTT
CDR3: CAIADGGVNTEAFF

J: TRBJ2-5
size: .
D: .
V: TRBV19
DNA: TGTGCCAGTAGTATAGATCTGGCCCAAGAGACCCAGTACTTC
CDR3: CASSIDLAQETQYF

J: TRBJ2-1
size: .
D: TRBD2
V: TRBV11-3
DNA: TGTGCCAGCAGCGGGGTCGGGGGGAATGAGCAGTTCTTC
CDR3: CASSGVGGNEQFF